Shown below are 16 T cell receptor beta chains from a single sample sequenced in a study of cytomegalovirus exposure and HLA in healthy donors. Clones were read by immunoSEQ multiplex PCR, and TCRdb kept only the in-frame ones, dropping some. The sample gives roughly 95,000 clones, 85% of which show up once; more than 20% is in the top ten. Material: PBMCs. Source of these receptors: a young man in good health and CMV-seropositive.

The chain uses TRBV5-6 and TRBJ2-5; D is possibly TRBD1 (6 bases). The V gene lost 0 bases and the J gene lost 2 bases, with 11 bases spanning the gap. Germline V gene data show CDR1 as SGHDT and CDR2 as YYEEEE. The CDR3 sequence is 15 residues long. CDR3 sequence: CASSLVLGTQETQYF. CDR3 sequence (DNA): TGTGCCAGCAGCTTGGTGCTGGGGACACAAGAGACCCAGTACTTC.

V usage is TRBV9 and J usage is TRBJ2-5, with a weak D call TRBD2 (5 bases). Germline values: CDR1 SGDLS, CDR2 YYNGEE. The ends were cut back, 3 bases at V and 4 bases at J, with 13 bases in the middle. This CDR3 is 14 amino acids long. The CDR3 region is CASSDDLSGETQYF. CDR3 sequence (DNA): TGTGCCAGCAGCGATGACCTGAGCGGAGAGACCCAGTACTTC.

The chain couples TRBV2 to TRBJ2-7; possible D gene TRBD2, 6 bases. Germline CDR1 SNHLY, CDR2 FYNNEI. Trimming removed 6 bases from V and 4 bases from J, with 13 bases in between. The CDR3 covers 13 residues. The CDR3 nucleotides are TGTGCCAGCAGCGTGGAGGGATTTTACGAGCAGTACGTC. Its protein product is CASSVEGFYEQYV.

This chain uses TRBV6-5 with TRBJ1-5; 9 nucleotides align to TRBD1. Germline V gene lookup returns CDR1 MNHEY and CDR2 SVGAGI. This CDR3 has 14 amino acids. The V gene end was trimmed by 3 bases and the J gene end by 5 bases; junction bases not matched to a gene: 2. The CDR3 sequence: CASSYTGGYQPQHF. The CDR3, as DNA: TGTGCCAGCAGTTATACAGGGGGCTATCAGCCCCAGCATTTT.

This clone was seen a handful of times. This chain connects TRBV30 to TRBJ2-4; D is perhaps TRBD1 (5 bases). The CDR3 is made up of 14 amino acids. The V end was cut by 4 bases, the J end by 1 base, with 11 bases between. Looked up from germline, CDR1 is GTSNPN and CDR2 is SVGIG (reference sequence). DNA for the CDR3: TGTGCCTGGAACAGACAGAGGGCCAAAAACATTCAGTACTTC. Translating gives CAWNRQRAKNIQYF.

V usage is TRBV6-5 and J usage is TRBJ1-1; D possibly corresponds to TRBD1 (5 bases). V gave up 5 bases and J gave up 0 bases, with 7 bases separating them. The CDR3 totals 13 residues. Germline V gene lookup returns CDR1 MNHEY and CDR2 SVGAGI. The CDR3 region has the DNA TGTGCCAGCAGTAGACAGTTGAACACTGAAGCTTTCTTT. Its translation: CASSRQLNTEAFF.

CDR3 in amino acids: CASSLGGVAGYTF. The DNA for the CDR3 is TGTGCCAGCAGCTTAGGGGGGGTCGCTGGCTACACCTTC. The chain is built from TRBV7-6 and TRBJ1-2, with D perhaps TRBD1 (5 bases). Germline CDR1 and CDR2: SGHVS and FNYEAQ. V was shortened by 1 base and J by 7 bases, with 10 bases between the two germline ends. CDR3 length: 13 residues.

V and J are TRBV30 and TRBJ2-1; a possible D gene is TRBD2 (6 bases). Trimming cost V 2 bases and J 4 bases, with 12 bases left between them. The V gene's germline CDR1 is GTSNPN and CDR2 SVGIG (reference sequence). The CDR3 length is 14 residues. The CDR3, as DNA: TGTGCCTGGAGTCCGGGACTGGTGTACAATGAGCAGTTCTTC. As protein: CAWSPGLVYNEQFF.

This clone was counted once. Here the CDR3 reads CASSPGLAGAGEQFF. DNA of the CDR3: TGTGCCAGCAGCCCAGGACTAGCGGGAGCAGGTGAGCAGTTCTTC. This rearrangement joins TRBV5-4 to TRBJ2-1, with TRBD2 matching over 13 bases. J gave up 9 bases and V 4 bases, and 7 bases lay outside the gene matches. The CDR3 is made up of 15 amino acids. CDR1 SGHNT and CDR2 YYREEE come from the germline V gene (reference sequence).

The V call is TRBV28, the J call TRBJ2-2; D not resolved. This CDR3 spans 13 amino acids. Looked up from germline, CDR1 is MDHEN and CDR2 is SYDVKM. The V end was cut by 0 bases, the J end by 6 bases, with 5 bases between. CDR3 sequence: CASSLWSAGELFF. CDR3 DNA: TGTGCCAGCAGTTTATGGTCCGCCGGGGAGCTGTTTTTT. The whole variable domain, filled in from reference TRBV28 and TRBJ2-2, reads DVKVTQSSRYLVKRTGEKVFLECVQDMDHENMFWYRQDPGLGLRLIYFSYDVKMKEKGDIPEGYSVSREKKERFSLILESASTNQTSMYLCASSLWSAGELFFGEGSRLTVL.

The chain is built from TRBV14 and TRBJ2-5; no definite D call. With 3 bases removed from V and 5 bases from J, the gap between germline ends came to 4 bases. The CDR3 has 11 amino acids. The germline V gene has CDR1 SGHDN and CDR2 FVKESK. In DNA form, the CDR3 reads TGTGCCAGCAGCCATAGCGAGACCCAGTACTTC. The encoded protein is CASSHSETQYF.

This sequence joins TRBV18 and TRBJ2-7, with D perhaps matching TRBD1 (6 bases). CDR3 size: 12 residues. CDR1 and CDR2 from the germline V gene are KGHSH and LQKENI. Trimming removed 6 bases from V and 2 bases from J, with 8 bases in between. The CDR3 nucleotides read TGTGCCAGCTCCCAGGGGACCTACGAGCAGTACGTC. The encoded protein is CASSQGTYEQYV.

The chain carries TRBV10-2 and TRBJ2-6; D unresolved. The CDR3 loop spans 16 amino acids. The V and J ends lost 0 bases and 0 bases respectively, with 6 bases between them. CDR1 WSHSY and CDR2 SAAADI come from the germline V gene. CDR3 loop: CASSESQRSGANVLTF. DNA of the CDR3: TGCGCCAGCAGTGAGTCACAACGCTCTGGGGCCAACGTCCTGACTTTC.

This sequence joins TRBV7-9 and TRBJ2-7, with a possible D match to TRBD1 (5 bases). CDR3 length: 12 residues. The V gene's germline CDR1 is SEHNR and CDR2 FQNEAQ (reference sequence). With 5 bases removed from V and 3 bases from J, the gap between germline ends came to 8 bases. CDR3 nucleotides: TGTGCCAGCAGCGTCGACAGCTACGAGCAGTACTTC. Translating it yields CASSVDSYEQYF. The variable domain in full, completed from reference TRBV7-9 and TRBJ2-7, reads DTGVSQNPRHKITKRGQNVTFRCDPISEHNRLYWYRQTLGQGPEFLTYFQNEAQLEKSRLLSDRFSAERPKGSFSTLEIQRTEQGDSAMYLCASSVDSYEQYFGPGTRLTVT.

The rearrangement links TRBV5-1 to TRBJ2-1; the match to TRBD2 covers 9 bases. There are 16 residues in the CDR3. Germline CDR1 SGHRS, CDR2 YFSETQ. With V trimmed by 1 base and J by 8 bases, 10 bases remained unmatched. The CDR3 DNA sequence: TGCGCCAGCAGCTTGAAGGGGGCGGGAGGGCCGGATGAGCAGTTCTTC. Translated, it gives CASSLKGAGGPDEQFF.

This rearrangement joins TRBV27 to TRBJ2-3, with 13 nucleotides matching TRBD2. Germline CDR1 MNHEY, CDR2 SMNVEV (reference sequence). The CDR3 extends over 15 amino acids. V shed 3 bases, J shed 6 bases, and the junction held 3 bases outside the gene matches. CDR3 in DNA: TGTGCCAGCAGTTTCGGACTAGCGGGAGCTGATACGCAGTATTTT. Amino acids: CASSFGLAGADTQYF.